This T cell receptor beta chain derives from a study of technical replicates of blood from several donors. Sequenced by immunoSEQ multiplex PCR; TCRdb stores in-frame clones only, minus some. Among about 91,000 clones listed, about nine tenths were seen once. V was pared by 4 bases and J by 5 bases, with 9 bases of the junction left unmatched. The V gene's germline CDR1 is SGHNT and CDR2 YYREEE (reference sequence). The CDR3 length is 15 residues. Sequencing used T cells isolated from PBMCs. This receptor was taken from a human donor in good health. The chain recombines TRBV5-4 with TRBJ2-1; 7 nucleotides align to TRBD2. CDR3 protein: CASSVRPSGHNEQFF. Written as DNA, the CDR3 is TGTGCCAGCAGCGTACGGCCTAGCGGCCACAATGAGCAGTTCTTC.